This T cell receptor (beta chain) was identified in a study of blood T cell repertoires in COVID-19. Here immunoSEQ multiplex PCR was the method, and the copy in TCRdb shows in-frame clones only, minus some. This sample has about 310,000 clones, with nearly 90% found just once. Germline CDR1 is SNHLY and CDR2 is FYNNEI. V lost 8 bases and J 1 base, leaving 15 bases between the germline ends. The CDR3 extends over 14 amino acids. The material sequenced was peripheral blood. The clonotype was recovered from a woman aged 40 to 49 with COVID-19, enrolled during active disease. V and J are TRBV2 and TRBJ2-7; D perhaps matches TRBD2 (6 bases). The CDR3 DNA is TGTGCCAGCGGGGAGCGGGCCATATCCTACGAGCAGTACTTC. Translated: CASGERAISYEQYF. The full variable domain, rest sourced from reference TRBV2 and TRBJ2-7, is EPEVTQTPSHQVTQMGQEVILRCVPISNHLYFYWYRQILGQKVEFLVSFYNNEISEKSEIFDDQFSVERPDGSNFTLKIRSTKLEDSAMYFCASGERAISYEQYFGPGTRLTVT.